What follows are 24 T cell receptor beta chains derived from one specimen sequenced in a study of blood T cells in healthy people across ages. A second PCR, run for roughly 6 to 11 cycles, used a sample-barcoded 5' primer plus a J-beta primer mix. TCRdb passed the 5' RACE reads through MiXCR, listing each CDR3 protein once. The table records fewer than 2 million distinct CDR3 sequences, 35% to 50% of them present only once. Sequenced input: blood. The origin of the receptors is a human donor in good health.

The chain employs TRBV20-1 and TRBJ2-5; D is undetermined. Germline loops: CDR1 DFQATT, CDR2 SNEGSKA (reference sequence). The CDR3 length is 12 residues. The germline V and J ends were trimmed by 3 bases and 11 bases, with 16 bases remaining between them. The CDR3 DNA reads TGCAGTGCTAGGTTTCCCCCCAATGAGCAGTACTTC. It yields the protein CSARFPPNEQYF.

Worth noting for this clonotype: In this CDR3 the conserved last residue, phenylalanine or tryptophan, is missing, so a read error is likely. CDR3 sequence reads: CASSLWTEPNEKLFV. The CDR3 DNA follows: TGCGCCAGCAGCCTTTGGACAGAACCTAATGAAAAACTGTTTGTT. The chain employs TRBV5-1 and TRBJ1-4; D might be TRBD1 (6 bases). Germline V CDR1 and CDR2: SGHRS, YFSETQ. V was shortened by 4 bases and J by 3 bases, with 13 bases between the two germline ends. This CDR3 is built from 15 residues.

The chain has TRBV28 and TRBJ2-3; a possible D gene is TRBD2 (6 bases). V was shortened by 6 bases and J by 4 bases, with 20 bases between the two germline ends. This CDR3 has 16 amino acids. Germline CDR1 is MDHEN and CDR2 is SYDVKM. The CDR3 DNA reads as TGTGCCAGCAGACCGACCCGCGGGGTTTTGGCAGATACGCAGTATTTT. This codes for CASRPTRGVLADTQYF.

This chain's CDR3 is CASSVGPPYGYTF. Written as DNA, the CDR3 is TGTGCCAGCAGCGTAGGGCCTCCTTATGGCTACACCTTC. The J gene is TRBJ1-2, the V gene TRBV9, with unresolved D. V was cut by 0 bases and J by 5 bases, with 8 bases left in between. Germline-derived CDR1 and CDR2 are SGDLS and YYNGEE. The CDR3 is made up of 13 amino acids.

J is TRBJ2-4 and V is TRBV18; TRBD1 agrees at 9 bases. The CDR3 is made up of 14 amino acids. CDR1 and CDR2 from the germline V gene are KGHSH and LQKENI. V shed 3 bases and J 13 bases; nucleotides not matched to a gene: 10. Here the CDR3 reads CASSPVPGQGTQYF. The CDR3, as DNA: TGTGCCAGCTCACCCGTCCCGGGACAGGGAACCCAGTACTTC.

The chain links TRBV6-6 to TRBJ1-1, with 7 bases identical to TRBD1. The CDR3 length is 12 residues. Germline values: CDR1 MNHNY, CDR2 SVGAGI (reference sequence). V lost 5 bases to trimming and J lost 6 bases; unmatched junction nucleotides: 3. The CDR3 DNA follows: TGTGCCAGCAGTATGGGACAGCCTGAAGCTTTCTTT. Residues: CASSMGQPEAFF.

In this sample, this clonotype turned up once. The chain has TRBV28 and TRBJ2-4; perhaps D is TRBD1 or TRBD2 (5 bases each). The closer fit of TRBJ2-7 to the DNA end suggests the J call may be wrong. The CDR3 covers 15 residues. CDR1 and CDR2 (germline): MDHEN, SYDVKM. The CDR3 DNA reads TGTGCCAGCAGTCCCCTATTGGGGACGGGCTACGAGCAGTACTTC. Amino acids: CASSPLLGTGYEQYF.

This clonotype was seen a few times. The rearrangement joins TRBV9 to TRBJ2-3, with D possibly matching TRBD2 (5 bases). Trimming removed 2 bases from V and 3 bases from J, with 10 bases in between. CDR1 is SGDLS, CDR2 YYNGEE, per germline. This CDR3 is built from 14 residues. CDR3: CASSVRVVTDTQYF. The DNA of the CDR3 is TGTGCCAGCAGCGTGAGGGTTGTAACAGATACGCAGTATTTT.

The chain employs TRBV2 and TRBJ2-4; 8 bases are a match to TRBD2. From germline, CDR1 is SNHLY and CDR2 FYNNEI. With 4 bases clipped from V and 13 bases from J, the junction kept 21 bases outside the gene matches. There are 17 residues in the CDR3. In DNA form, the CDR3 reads TGTGCCAGCAGTGGCAGCGGGGGCTGGAGCTCCTACAATGAGCAGTACTTC. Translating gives CASSGSGGWSSYNEQYF.

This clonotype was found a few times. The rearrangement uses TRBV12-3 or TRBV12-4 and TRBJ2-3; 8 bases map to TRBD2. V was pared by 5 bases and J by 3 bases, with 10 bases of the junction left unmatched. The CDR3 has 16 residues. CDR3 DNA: TGTGCCAGCAGTCCCGGGACTAGGGTTTTTACAGATACGCAGTATTTT. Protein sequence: CASSPGTRVFTDTQYF.

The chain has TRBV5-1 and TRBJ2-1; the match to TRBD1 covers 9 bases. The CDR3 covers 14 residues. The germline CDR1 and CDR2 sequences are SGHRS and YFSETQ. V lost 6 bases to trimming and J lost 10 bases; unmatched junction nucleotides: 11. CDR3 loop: CASTAGQGVGEQFF. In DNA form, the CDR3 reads TGCGCCAGCACCGCGGGACAGGGTGTTGGAGAGCAGTTCTTC.

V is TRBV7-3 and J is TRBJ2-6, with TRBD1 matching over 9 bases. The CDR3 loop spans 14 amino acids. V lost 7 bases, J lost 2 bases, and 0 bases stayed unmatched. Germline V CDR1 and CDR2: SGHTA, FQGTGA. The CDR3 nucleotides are TGTGCCAGCAACAGGGGGCCTGGGGCCAACGTCCTGACTTTC. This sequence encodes CASNRGPGANVLTF.

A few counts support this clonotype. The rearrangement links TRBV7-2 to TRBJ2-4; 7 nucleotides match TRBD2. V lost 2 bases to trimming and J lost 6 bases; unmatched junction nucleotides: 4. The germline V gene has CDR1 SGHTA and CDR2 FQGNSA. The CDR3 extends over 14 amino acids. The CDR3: CASSLKWGGNIQYF. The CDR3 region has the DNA TGTGCCAGCAGCTTAAAATGGGGGGGAAACATTCAGTACTTC.

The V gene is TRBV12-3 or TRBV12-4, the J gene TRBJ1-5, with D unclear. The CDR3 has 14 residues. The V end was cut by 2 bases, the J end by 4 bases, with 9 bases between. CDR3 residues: CASSLYNRNQPQHF. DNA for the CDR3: TGTGCCAGCAGTTTATATAATCGGAATCAGCCCCAGCATTTT.

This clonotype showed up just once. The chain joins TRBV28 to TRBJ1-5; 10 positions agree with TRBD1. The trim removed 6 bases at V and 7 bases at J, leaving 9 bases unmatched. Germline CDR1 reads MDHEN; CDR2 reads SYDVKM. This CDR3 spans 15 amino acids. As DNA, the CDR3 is TGTGCCAGCAGACTCGGGACAGGGGAGAGACAGCCCCAGCATTTT. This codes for CASRLGTGERQPQHF.

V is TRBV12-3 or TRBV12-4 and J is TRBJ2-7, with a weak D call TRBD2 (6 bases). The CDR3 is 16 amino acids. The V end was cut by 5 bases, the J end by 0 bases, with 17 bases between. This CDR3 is CASSITGTSSSYEQYF. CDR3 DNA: TGTGCCAGCAGTATAACCGGGACTTCGAGCTCCTACGAGCAGTACTTC.

CDR3: CASSPRASTYEQYF. The CDR3 coding sequence is TGTGCCAGCAGTCCGCGGGCAAGCACCTACGAGCAGTACTTC. The chain recombines TRBV12-3 or TRBV12-4 with TRBJ2-7; a weak D match, TRBD2 (5 bases). The CDR3 length is 14 residues. Trimming removed 5 bases from V and 2 bases from J, with 13 bases in between.

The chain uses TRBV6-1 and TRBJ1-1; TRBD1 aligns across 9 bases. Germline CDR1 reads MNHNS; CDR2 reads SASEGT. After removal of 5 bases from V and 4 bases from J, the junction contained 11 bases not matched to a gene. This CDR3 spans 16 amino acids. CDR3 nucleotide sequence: TGTGCCAGCAGTCCCACAGGGGGCAGGTGGGGCACTGAAGCTTTCTTT. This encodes CASSPTGGRWGTEAFF.

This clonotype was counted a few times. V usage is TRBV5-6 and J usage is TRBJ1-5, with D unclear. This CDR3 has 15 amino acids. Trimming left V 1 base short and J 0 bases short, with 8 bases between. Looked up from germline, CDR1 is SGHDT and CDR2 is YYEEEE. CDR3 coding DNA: TGTGCCAGCAGCTTGAGTCCCAATAGCAATCAGCCCCAGCATTTT. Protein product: CASSLSPNSNQPQHF.

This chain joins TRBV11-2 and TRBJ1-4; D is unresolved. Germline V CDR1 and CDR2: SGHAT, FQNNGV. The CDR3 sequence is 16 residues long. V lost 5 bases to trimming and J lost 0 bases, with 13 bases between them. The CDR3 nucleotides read TGTGCCAGCAGCGCCCTTACGTGGACAACTAATGAAAAACTGTTTTTT. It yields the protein CASSALTWTTNEKLFF.

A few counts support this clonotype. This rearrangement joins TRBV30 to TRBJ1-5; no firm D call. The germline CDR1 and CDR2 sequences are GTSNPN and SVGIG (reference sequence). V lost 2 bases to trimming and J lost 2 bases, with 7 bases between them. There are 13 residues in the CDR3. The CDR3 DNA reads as TGTGCCTGGAGTACGGCTGGCAATCAGCCCCAGCATTTT. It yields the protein CAWSTAGNQPQHF.

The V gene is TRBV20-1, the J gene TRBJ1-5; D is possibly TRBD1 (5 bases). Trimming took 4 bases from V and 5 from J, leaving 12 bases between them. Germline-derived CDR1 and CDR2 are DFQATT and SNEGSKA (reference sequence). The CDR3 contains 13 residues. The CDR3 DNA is TGCAGTGCTACAGGGACCCGGCATCAGCCCCAGCATTTT. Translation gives CSATGTRHQPQHF.

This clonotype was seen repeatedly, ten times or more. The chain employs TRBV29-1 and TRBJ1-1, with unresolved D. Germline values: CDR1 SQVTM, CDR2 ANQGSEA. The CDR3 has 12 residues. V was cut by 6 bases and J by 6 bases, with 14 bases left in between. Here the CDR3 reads CSVAPQQAEAFF. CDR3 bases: TGCAGCGTCGCTCCCCAGCAGGCTGAAGCTTTCTTT. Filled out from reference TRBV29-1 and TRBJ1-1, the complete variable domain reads SAVISQKPSRDICQRGTSLTIQCQVDSQVTMMFWYRQQPGQSLTLIATANQGSEATYESGFVIDKFPISRPNLTFSTLTVSNMSPEDSSIYLCSVAPQQAEAFFGQGTRLTVV.

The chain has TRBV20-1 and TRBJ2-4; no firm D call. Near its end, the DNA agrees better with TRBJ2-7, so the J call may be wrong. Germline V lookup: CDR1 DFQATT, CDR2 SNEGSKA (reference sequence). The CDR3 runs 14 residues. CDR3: CSASLYHGPHEQYF. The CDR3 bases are TGCAGTGCTAGCCTCTACCACGGGCCCCACGAGCAGTACTTC.